The TCR beta chain described here comes from a study of regulatory T cells in long-lasting Graves disease. Study information: More than 5 years of antithyroid drugs with positive TSH receptor antibodies defined persistent Graves' disease.

Time point here: persistent/refractory GD, antithyroid drugs over 5 years with positive TRAb. From RNA extracted from PBMCs, the TCR library was made. Roughly 9 milliliters of peripheral blood went into EDTA tubes. CDR1 SGHVS and CDR2 FNYEAQ come from the germline V gene. The CDR3 runs 13 residues. Many counts were recorded for this clonotype. To make TCR beta libraries, researchers used iRepertoire HTBI primers and Arm-PCR of CDR3 regions. From the multiplex PCR reads, TCRdb called clonotypes with MiXCR, one entry per CDR3 protein. The sample carries 400,000 to 500,000 distinct CDR3 sequences, around 21% recorded once.

This receptor was identified in a female donor with Graves disease. The material was peripheral blood mononuclear cells (PBMCs), obtained when the disease was refractory, from a patient treated with antithyroid drugs. The chain combines TRBV7-6 with TRBJ1-5, with D unresolved. The CDR3 bases are TGTCAGGACGCTTATTATAGCAATCAGCCCCAGCATTTT. This encodes CQDAYYSNQPQHF.